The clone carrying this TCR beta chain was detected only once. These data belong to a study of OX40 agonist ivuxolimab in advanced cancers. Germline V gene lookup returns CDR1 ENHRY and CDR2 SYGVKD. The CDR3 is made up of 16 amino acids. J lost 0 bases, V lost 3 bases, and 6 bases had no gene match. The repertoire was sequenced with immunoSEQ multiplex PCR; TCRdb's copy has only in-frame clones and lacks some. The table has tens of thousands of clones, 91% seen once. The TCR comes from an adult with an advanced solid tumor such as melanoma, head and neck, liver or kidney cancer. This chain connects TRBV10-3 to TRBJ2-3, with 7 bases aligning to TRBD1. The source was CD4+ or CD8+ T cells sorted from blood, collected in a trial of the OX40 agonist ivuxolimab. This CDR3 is CAISDQTGQSTDTQYF. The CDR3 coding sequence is TGTGCCATCAGTGATCAGACAGGGCAAAGCACAGATACGCAGTATTTT.